Described below is a single TCR beta chain sequence and its context. Its antigen is not identified. These data are taken from a study of cytomegalovirus exposure and HLA in healthy donors. The wider study: The roughly 130 validation repertoires used the same platform as the approximately 670 first-cohort repertoires (as reported by a later analysis). Study-wide results and caveats: The listing of 150 to 200 TCR beta chains classed them as cytomegalovirus-associated. Subsequent analysis found a tendency for first-cohort TCR clusters to co-occur within the 90 to 150 validation repertoires.

CDR3 length equals 18 residues. V was clipped by 3 bases and J by 1 base; unmatched bases: 14. Germline V gives CDR1 LNHDA, CDR2 SQIVND (reference sequence). Produced via immunoSEQ multiplex PCR; TCRdb's table is partial and in-frame only. The table records more than 150,000 clones, about 80% of them present only once. The clonotype originates from a woman in her late teens or twenties in good health and CMV-seropositive. The chain uses TRBV19 and TRBJ2-7; 8 bases map to TRBD1. The sequenced sample consisted of PBMCs. CDR3 amino acids: CASSIPVLDRGFSYEQYF. The DNA for the CDR3 is TGTGCCAGTAGTATTCCCGTCCTAGACAGGGGATTTTCCTACGAGCAGTACTTC.